The next 27 T cell receptor beta chains were all read from a single sample in a study of T cell repertoires in cytomegalovirus infection. MiXCR, run by TCRdb on the reads, gives a single entry per CDR3 protein. This table has hundreds of thousands of distinct CDR3 sequences, roughly a third appearing once. What was sequenced was PBMCs. The receptors were gathered from a human donor in good health (CMV status not recorded). Some clones in this sample may be carry-over from other donors' samples.

As to this clonotype: Possible read error: a much larger clone is one base away. The rearrangement joins TRBV6-5 to TRBJ1-2; D is undetermined. The CDR3 covers 12 residues. V dropped 2 bases and J dropped 4 bases, with 5 bases sitting between them. The germline V gene encodes CDR1 MNHEY and CDR2 SVGAGI. CDR3 in amino acids: CASSYDRYGYTF. In DNA, the CDR3 is TGTGCCAGCAGTTACGACCGCTATGGCTACACCTTC.

This clonotype has just a few counts. This chain joins TRBV7-9 and TRBJ2-2; either TRBD1 or TRBD2 may fit D (5 bases each). Germline V lookup: CDR1 SEHNR, CDR2 FQNEAQ (reference sequence). The CDR3 totals 13 residues. The V gene lost 3 bases and the J gene lost 9 bases, with 11 bases spanning the gap. The CDR3 region has the DNA TGTGCCAGCAGCTTGGGGGAGTTATGGGAGCTGTTTTTT. Residues: CASSLGELWELFF.

The CDR3 DNA is TGCAGCGTTGTCTGGGACGGCCAAGAGACCCAGTACTTC. Amino acids: CSVVWDGQETQYF. This sequence joins TRBV29-1 and TRBJ2-5; D tentatively reads TRBD1 or TRBD2 (5 bases each). CDR1 and CDR2 from the germline V gene are SQVTM and ANQGSEA. The ends were cut back, 4 bases at V and 1 base at J, with 10 bases in the middle. This CDR3 contains 13 residues.

Here the CDR3 reads CASSQVHGSSYEQYF. The CDR3 DNA follows: TGTGCCAGCAGCCAAGTACACGGAAGCTCCTACGAGCAGTACTTC. The J gene is TRBJ2-7, the V gene TRBV12-3 or TRBV12-4, with D unresolved. The CDR3 is made up of 15 amino acids. Trimming removed 6 bases at V and 0 bases at J, with 15 bases between.

V gene TRBV6-1 combines with J gene TRBJ2-1; no clear D gene. The CDR3 consists of 15 residues. Germline V gene lookup returns CDR1 MNHNS and CDR2 SASEGT. V lost 6 bases and J 0 bases, leaving 12 bases between the germline ends. Here the CDR3 reads CASSSGPLSYNEQFF. The CDR3 DNA reads as TGTGCCAGCAGCTCCGGGCCGCTCTCCTACAATGAGCAGTTCTTC.

The table lists this clonotype with a few counts. The genes are TRBV30 and TRBJ1-2; D not certain. The CDR3 length is 12 residues. Trimming removed 1 base at V and 0 bases at J, with 3 bases between. Germline CDR1 GTSNPN, CDR2 SVGIG (reference sequence). CDR3 DNA: TGTGCCTGGAGTGGTTCTAACTATGGCTACACCTTC. Translated, it gives CAWSGSNYGYTF. The variable domain in full, completed from reference TRBV30 and TRBJ1-2, reads SQTIHQWPATLVQPVGSPLSLECTVEGTSNPNLYWYRQAAGRGLQLLFYSVGIGQISSEVPQNLSASRPQDRQFILSSKKLLLSDSGFYLCAWSGSNYGYTFGSGTRLTVV.

This rearrangement joins TRBV2 to TRBJ2-2, with TRBD1 matching 9 bases. CDR3 length: 15 amino acids. J was trimmed by 6 bases and V by 6 bases; bases with no gene match: 8. Germline CDR1 SNHLY, CDR2 FYNNEI. The CDR3 is CASRAGTGRPGELFF. CDR3 nucleotide sequence: TGTGCCAGCAGGGCCGGGACAGGGAGGCCCGGGGAGCTGTTTTTT.

Worth noting for this clonotype: This likely comes from a read error, as the CDR3 has no conserved phenylalanine or tryptophan at its end. This chain joins TRBV28 and TRBJ2-7; the match to TRBD1 covers 7 bases. The V and J ends lost 7 bases and 0 bases, in that order; junction bases with no gene match: 3. Looked up from germline, CDR1 is MDHEN and CDR2 is SYDVKM. CDR3 size: 13 residues. In nucleotides, the CDR3 is TGTGCCAGCATAGGGGGCTCCTCCTACGAGCAGTACTTA. Protein: CASIGGSSYEQYL.

As to this clonotype: Given the absence of the conserved phenylalanine or tryptophan at the CDR3 end, a read error is likely. No DNA is shown, since the ends of the CDR3 on it are uncertain; the CDR3 is the one TCRdb lists. The chain carries TRBV12-3 or TRBV12-4 and TRBJ2-1; the table calls TRBD1, which could not be checked here. The CDR3 is 13 residues long, counting both termini. The CDR3 sequence is CASRPTGDNEQLL.

V usage is TRBV12-3 or TRBV12-4 and J usage is TRBJ1-2; 7 bases fit TRBD1. V shed 2 bases and J 5 bases; nucleotides not matched to a gene: 5. The CDR3 extends over 14 amino acids. The CDR3 nucleotides are TGTGCCAGCAGTTTACGACAGGGTTCGTATGGCTACACCTTC. Translating it yields CASSLRQGSYGYTF.

This clonotype was picked up a small number of times. V gene TRBV28 combines with J gene TRBJ1-5; 9 bases map to TRBD1. V was clipped by 5 bases and J by 6 bases; unmatched bases: 11. This CDR3 is 16 amino acids long. Germline V gene lookup returns CDR1 MDHEN and CDR2 SYDVKM. CDR3 region: CASSPGDRVGSQPQHF. CDR3 in DNA: TGTGCCAGCAGTCCGGGGGACAGGGTGGGGAGTCAGCCCCAGCATTTT.

DNA of the CDR3: TGTGCCAGCAGTGGTCCGTACCAGATCTATGGCTACACCTTC. Translated, it gives CASSGPYQIYGYTF. The chain joins TRBV2 to TRBJ1-2; D gene ambiguous. The germline CDR1 and CDR2 sequences are SNHLY and FYNNEI. The CDR3 has 14 residues. The germline V and J ends were trimmed by 4 bases and 4 bases, with 13 bases remaining between them.

This chain links TRBV29-1 with TRBJ1-4; the D gene is possibly TRBD1 (6 bases). Germline V gene data show CDR1 as SQVTM and CDR2 as ANQGSEA. This CDR3 comprises 11 residues. V lost 8 bases and J lost 8, with 12 bases in between. The CDR3 sequence: CSTIRGEKLFF. The DNA of the CDR3 is TGCAGCACCATAAGGGGGGAAAAACTGTTTTTT.

The chain has TRBV6-1 and TRBJ1-2; unclear D gene. The germline V and J ends were trimmed by 5 bases and 1 base, with 17 bases remaining between them. The CDR3 sequence is 16 residues long. CDR1 MNHNS and CDR2 SASEGT come from the germline V gene. CDR3 sequence (DNA): TGTGCCAGCAGTTCCGCCAATCATGACGTTAACTATGGCTACACCTTC. Residues: CASSSANHDVNYGYTF.

The chain employs TRBV27 and TRBJ1-1, with 8 nucleotides matching TRBD1. Losses at the gene ends were 7 bases for V and 6 bases for J; bases not matched to a gene: 16. Per germline, CDR1 MNHEY and CDR2 SMNVEV (reference sequence). CDR3 length: 16 amino acids. The CDR3 DNA reads TGTGCCAGCACCGGAATTGGAGGACAGGGAGGAGCTGAAGCTTTCTTT. Residues: CASTGIGGQGGAEAFF.

This clonotype was counted a few times. The gene calls are TRBV12-3 or TRBV12-4 and TRBJ1-5; a possible D gene is TRBD1 (6 bases). Trimming shortened V by 2 bases and J by 0 bases, and 14 bases separated the two germline ends. CDR3 size: 17 residues. The CDR3 loop reads CASSLWGGQGSNQPQHF. For the CDR3, the DNA is TGTGCCAGCAGTTTATGGGGGGGGCAGGGTAGCAATCAGCCCCAGCATTTT.

This clonotype was counted only a few times. This chain joins TRBV9 and TRBJ1-2, with D uncertain. The CDR3 sequence is 14 residues long. Germline V gives CDR1 SGDLS, CDR2 YYNGEE. Trimming cost V 0 bases and J 0 bases, with 6 bases left between them. Here the CDR3 reads CASSVEQSNYGYTF. CDR3 bases: TGTGCCAGCAGCGTAGAACAGTCTAACTATGGCTACACCTTC. Complete variable domain (other parts from reference TRBV9 and TRBJ1-2): DSGVTQTPKHLITATGQRVTLRCSPRSGDLSVYWYQQSLDQGLQFLIQYYNGEERAKGNILERFSAQQFPDLHSELNLSSLELGDSALYFCASSVEQSNYGYTFGSGTRLTVV.

This clonotype appeared a few times. The rearrangement joins TRBV6-1 to TRBJ2-7; D perhaps matches TRBD2 (5 bases). The CDR3 totals 16 residues. Looked up from germline, CDR1 is MNHNS and CDR2 is SASEGT. V was pared by 4 bases and J by 4 bases, with 20 bases between. CDR3 DNA: TGTGCCAGCAGTGTCGCCGTAGGAGGCAGAGCTTACGAGCAGTACTTC. Translated: CASSVAVGGRAYEQYF.

This clonotype was picked up a small number of times. This rearrangement joins TRBV11-2 to TRBJ2-2; 10 bases are shared with TRBD1. Germline V gives CDR1 SGHAT, CDR2 FQNNGV. The CDR3 loop spans 18 amino acids. V lost 1 base to trimming and J lost 4 bases; unmatched junction nucleotides: 9. DNA for the CDR3: TGTGCCAGCAGCTTAGCCAGGGGGACAGGGGTTCGCACCGGGGAGCTGTTTTTT. This gives the protein CASSLARGTGVRTGELFF.

This clonotype has only a few counts. V and J are TRBV7-8 and TRBJ2-3; D gene ambiguous. Trimming left V 3 bases short and J 2 bases short, with 15 bases between. The germline V gene has CDR1 SGHVS and CDR2 FQNEAQ. The CDR3 sequence is 16 residues long. As DNA, the CDR3 is TGTGCCAGCAGCTTCCGCGGCCAAGAACCCACAGATACGCAGTATTTT. It codes for CASSFRGQEPTDTQYF.

This clonotype was recorded many times. This rearrangement joins TRBV7-2 to TRBJ1-5, with 9 bases lining up with TRBD1. The CDR3 has 16 amino acids. Germline CDR1 is SGHTA and CDR2 is FQGNSA. After removal of 5 bases from V and 4 bases from J, the junction contained 9 bases not matched to a gene. The CDR3 DNA follows: TGTGCCAGCAGCCGATCCGGGACAGGGCGAAATCAGCCCCAGCATTTT. Residues: CASSRSGTGRNQPQHF.

This clonotype was found a few times. The V call is TRBV4-1, the J call TRBJ1-5; D may be TRBD1 (6 bases). Germline V gene sequence: CDR1 MGHRA, CDR2 YSYEKL. This CDR3 comprises 15 residues. Trimming took off 5 bases at V and 0 bases at J, with 11 bases between the two ends. The CDR3 DNA sequence: TGCGCCAGCAGCGGGGACAACCGTAGCAATCAGCCCCAGCATTTT. Translated, it gives CASSGDNRSNQPQHF.

In this sample, this clonotype turned up once. The chain combines TRBV7-4 with TRBJ2-1; no reliable D call. Between the trimmed V and J ends, which lost 7 bases and 7 bases, there was a span of 8 bases. Germline V gene lookup returns CDR1 SGHVT and CDR2 SQSDAQ. The CDR3 spans 11 residues. The CDR3 loop is CASIIGNEQFF. The CDR3 DNA is TGTGCCAGCATAATCGGGAATGAGCAGTTCTTC.

J is TRBJ2-2 and V is TRBV20-1; the match to TRBD1 covers 7 bases. CDR3 length equals 13 residues. Looked up from germline, CDR1 is DFQATT and CDR2 is SNEGSKA (reference sequence). With 2 bases clipped from V and 5 bases from J, the junction kept 2 bases outside the gene matches. In DNA form, the CDR3 reads TGCAGTGCTAGACACAGGGGTACCGGGGAGCTGTTTTTT. It codes for CSARHRGTGELFF.

The rearrangement uses TRBV12-3 or TRBV12-4 and TRBJ1-4, with 10 bases identical to TRBD1. With 3 bases clipped from V and 8 bases from J, the junction kept 9 bases outside the gene matches. This CDR3 is 16 amino acids long. The CDR3 here is CASSLRGQGVLEKLFF. The DNA of the CDR3 is TGTGCCAGCAGTTTGAGAGGACAGGGGGTGTTGGAAAAACTGTTTTTT.

J is TRBJ2-7 and V is TRBV6-1; maybe TRBD1 (6 bases). CDR3 size: 15 residues. Germline values: CDR1 MNHNS, CDR2 SASEGT. V was cut by 7 bases and J by 4 bases, with 20 bases left in between. The CDR3 coding sequence is TGTGCCAGCACTGACCCCAGGGGATGGTGGTACGAGCAGTACTTC. It yields the protein CASTDPRGWWYEQYF.

The genes are TRBV20-1 and TRBJ2-5, with D uncertain. The V end lost 6 bases, the J end lost 5 bases, and 16 bases lay between the germline ends. The CDR3 loop spans 13 amino acids. Germline values: CDR1 DFQATT, CDR2 SNEGSKA (reference sequence). The CDR3 reads CSARPAPPETQYF. In nucleotides, the CDR3 is TGCAGTGCCCGCCCGGCCCCGCCTGAGACCCAGTACTTC.